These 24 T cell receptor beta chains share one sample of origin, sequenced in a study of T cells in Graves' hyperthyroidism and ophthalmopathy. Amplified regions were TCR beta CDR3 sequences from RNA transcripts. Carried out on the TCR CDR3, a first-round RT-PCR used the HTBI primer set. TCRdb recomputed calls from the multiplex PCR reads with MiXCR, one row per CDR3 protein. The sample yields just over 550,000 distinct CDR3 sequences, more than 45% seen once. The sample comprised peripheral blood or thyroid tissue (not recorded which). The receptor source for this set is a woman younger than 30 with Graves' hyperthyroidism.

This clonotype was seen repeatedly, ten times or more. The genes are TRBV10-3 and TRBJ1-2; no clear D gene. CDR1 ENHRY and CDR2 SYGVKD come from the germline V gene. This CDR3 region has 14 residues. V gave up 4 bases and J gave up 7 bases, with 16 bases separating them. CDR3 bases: TGTGCCATCAGTGTTGATATGCGGACGGGTGGCTACACCTTC. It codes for CAISVDMRTGGYTF.

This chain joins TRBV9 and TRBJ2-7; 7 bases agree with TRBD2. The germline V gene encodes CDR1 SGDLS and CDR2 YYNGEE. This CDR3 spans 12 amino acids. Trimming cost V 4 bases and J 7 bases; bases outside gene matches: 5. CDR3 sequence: CASSRGDQEQYF. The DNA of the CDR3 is TGTGCCAGCAGCCGGGGGGACCAAGAGCAGTACTTC.

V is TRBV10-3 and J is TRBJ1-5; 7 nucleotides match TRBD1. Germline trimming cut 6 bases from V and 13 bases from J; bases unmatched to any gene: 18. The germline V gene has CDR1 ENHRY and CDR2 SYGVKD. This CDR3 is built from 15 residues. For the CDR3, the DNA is TGTGCCATCAGCAGGGGGAGCGGGAGTTCAGATACGCAGCATTTT. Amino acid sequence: CAISRGSGSSDTQHF.

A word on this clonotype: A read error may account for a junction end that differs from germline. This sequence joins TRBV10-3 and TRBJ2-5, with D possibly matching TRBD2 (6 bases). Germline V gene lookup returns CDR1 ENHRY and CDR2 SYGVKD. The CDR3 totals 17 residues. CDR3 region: CASSYTPLSGEVETQYF. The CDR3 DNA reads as TGTGCCAGCAGTTACACCCCGTTATCGGGAGAGGTCGAGACCCAGTACTTC.

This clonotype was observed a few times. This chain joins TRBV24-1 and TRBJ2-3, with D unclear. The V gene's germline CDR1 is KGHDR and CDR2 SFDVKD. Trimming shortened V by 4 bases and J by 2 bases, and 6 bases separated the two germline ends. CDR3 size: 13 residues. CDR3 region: CATSDGYTDTQYF. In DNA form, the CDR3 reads TGTGCCACCAGTGACGGATACACAGATACGCAGTATTTT.

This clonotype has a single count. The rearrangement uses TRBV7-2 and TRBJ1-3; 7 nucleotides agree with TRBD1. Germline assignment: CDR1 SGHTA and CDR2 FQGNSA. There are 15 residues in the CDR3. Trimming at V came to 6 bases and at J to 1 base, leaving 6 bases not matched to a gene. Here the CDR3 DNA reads TGTGCCAGCAGTGAATTGGGACAGTCTGGAAACACCATATATTTT. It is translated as CASSELGQSGNTIYF.

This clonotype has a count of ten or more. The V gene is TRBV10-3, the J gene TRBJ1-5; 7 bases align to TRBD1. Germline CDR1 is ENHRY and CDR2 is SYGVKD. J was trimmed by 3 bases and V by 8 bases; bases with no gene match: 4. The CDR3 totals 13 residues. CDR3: CAIADRYNQPQHF. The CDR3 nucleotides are TGTGCCATCGCGGACAGGTACAATCAGCCCCAGCATTTT.

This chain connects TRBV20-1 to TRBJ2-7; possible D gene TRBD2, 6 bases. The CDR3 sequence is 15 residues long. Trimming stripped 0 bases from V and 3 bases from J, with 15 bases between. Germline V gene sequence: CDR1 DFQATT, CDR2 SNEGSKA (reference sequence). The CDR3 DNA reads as TGCAGTGCTAGAGATGCTAGCCGGGGAGGCTACGAGCAGTACTTC. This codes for CSARDASRGGYEQYF.

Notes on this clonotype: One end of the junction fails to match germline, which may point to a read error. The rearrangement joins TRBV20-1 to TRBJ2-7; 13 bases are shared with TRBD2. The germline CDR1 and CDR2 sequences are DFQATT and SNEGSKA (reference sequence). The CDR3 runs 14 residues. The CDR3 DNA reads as TGCAGTGCAGGACTAGCGGGAGTCTCCCACGAGCAGTACTTC. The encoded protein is CSAGLAGVSHEQYF.

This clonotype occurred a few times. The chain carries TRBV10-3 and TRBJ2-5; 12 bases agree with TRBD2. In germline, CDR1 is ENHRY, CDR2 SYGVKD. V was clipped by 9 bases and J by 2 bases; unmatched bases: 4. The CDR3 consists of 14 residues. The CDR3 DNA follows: TGTGCCATAGGACTAGCGGGGCCACAAGAGACCCAGTACTTC. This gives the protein CAIGLAGPQETQYF.

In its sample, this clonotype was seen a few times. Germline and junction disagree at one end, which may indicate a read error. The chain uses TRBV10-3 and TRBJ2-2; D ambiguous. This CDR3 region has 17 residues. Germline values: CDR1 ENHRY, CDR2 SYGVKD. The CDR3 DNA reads TGTGCCAGCAGTTACAGCCTGAACACGGCGAACACCGGGGAGCTGTTTTTT. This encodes CASSYSLNTANTGELFF.

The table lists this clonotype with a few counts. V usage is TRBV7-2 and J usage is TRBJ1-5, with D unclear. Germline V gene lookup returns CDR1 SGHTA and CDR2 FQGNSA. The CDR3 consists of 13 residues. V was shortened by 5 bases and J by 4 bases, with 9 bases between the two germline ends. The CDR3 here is CASSPGENQPQHF. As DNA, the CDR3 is TGTGCCAGCAGCCCCGGGGAGAATCAGCCCCAGCATTTT.

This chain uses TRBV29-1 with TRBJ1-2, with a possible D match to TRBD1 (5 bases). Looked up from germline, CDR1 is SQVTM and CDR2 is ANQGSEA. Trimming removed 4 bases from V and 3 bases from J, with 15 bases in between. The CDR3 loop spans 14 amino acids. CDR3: CSVVLAGGHYGYTF. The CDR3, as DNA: TGCAGCGTTGTGTTGGCCGGGGGACACTATGGCTACACCTTC.

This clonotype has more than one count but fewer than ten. The CDR3 coding sequence is TGTGCCAGCAGCCACCAAGACAGGGGAGAGACCCAGTACTTC. Encoded protein: CASSHQDRGETQYF. The chain employs TRBV3-1 and TRBJ2-5; 8 nucleotides agree with TRBD1. CDR1 and CDR2 from the germline V gene are LGHDT and YNNKEL (reference sequence). This CDR3 spans 14 amino acids. The V and J ends lost 3 bases and 4 bases, in that order; junction bases with no gene match: 4.

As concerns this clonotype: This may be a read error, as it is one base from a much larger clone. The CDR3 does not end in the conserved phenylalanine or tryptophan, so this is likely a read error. The CDR3 here is CAIRGSIDTEAFL. CDR3 DNA: TGTGCCATCAGGGGCTCTATTGACACTGAAGCTTTCCTT. The J gene is TRBJ1-1, the V gene TRBV10-3; D is unresolved. Germline CDR1 ENHRY, CDR2 SYGVKD. The CDR3 is 13 residues long. The ends were cut back, 6 bases at V and 3 bases at J, with 11 bases in the middle.

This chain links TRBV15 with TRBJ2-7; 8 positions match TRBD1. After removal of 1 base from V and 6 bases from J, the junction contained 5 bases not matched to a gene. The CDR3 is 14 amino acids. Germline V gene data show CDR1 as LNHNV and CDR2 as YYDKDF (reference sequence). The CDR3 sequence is CATSRGTGTGEQYF. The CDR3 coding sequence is TGTGCCACCAGCAGAGGGACAGGGACTGGCGAGCAGTACTTC.

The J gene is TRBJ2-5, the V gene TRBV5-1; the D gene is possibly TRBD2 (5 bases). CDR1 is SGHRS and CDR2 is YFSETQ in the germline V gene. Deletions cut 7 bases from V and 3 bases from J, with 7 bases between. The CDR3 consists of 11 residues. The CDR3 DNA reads TGCGCCAGCGGACTGGAAGAGACCCAGTACTTC. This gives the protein CASGLEETQYF.

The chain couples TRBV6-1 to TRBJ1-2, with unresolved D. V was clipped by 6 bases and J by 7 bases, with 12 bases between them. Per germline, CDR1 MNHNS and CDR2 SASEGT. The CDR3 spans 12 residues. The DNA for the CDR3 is TGTGCCAGCAGGGAGGATGTTTCTGGCTACACCTTC. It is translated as CASREDVSGYTF.

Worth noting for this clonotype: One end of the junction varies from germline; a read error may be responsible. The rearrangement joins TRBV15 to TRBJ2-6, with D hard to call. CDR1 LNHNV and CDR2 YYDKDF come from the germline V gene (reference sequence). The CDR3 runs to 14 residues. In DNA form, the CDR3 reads TGTGCCACCAGCAGAGTAGGGAACACCCACACTGAAGCTTTC. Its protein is CATSRVGNTHTEAF.

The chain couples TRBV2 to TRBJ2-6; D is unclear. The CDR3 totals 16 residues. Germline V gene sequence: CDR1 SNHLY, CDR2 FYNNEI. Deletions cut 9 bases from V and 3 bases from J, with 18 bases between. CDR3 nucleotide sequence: TGTGCCAGTAGCATAGAGTTGAGGTTTGGGGCCAACGTCCTGACTTTC. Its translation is CASSIELRFGANVLTF. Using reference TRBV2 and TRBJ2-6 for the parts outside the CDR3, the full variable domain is EPEVTQTPSHQVTQMGQEVILRCVPISNHLYFYWYRQILGQKVEFLVSFYNNEISEKSEIFDDQFSVERPDGSNFTLKIRSTKLEDSAMYFCASSIELRFGANVLTFGAGSRLTVL.

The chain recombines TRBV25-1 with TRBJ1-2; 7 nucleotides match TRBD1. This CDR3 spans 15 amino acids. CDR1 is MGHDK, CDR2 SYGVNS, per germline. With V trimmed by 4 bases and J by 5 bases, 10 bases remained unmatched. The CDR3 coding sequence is TGTGCCAGCAGTGCCCTGGACAGGACATTGTATGGCTACACCTTC. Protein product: CASSALDRTLYGYTF.

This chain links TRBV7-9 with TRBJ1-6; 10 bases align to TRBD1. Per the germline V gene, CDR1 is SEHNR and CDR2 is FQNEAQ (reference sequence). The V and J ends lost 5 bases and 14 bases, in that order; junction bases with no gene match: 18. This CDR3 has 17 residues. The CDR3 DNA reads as TGTGCCAGCAGCCCTTCCCGGGACAGGGGCCCCGAGGAGGCCCTCCACTTT. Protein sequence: CASSPSRDRGPEEALHF.

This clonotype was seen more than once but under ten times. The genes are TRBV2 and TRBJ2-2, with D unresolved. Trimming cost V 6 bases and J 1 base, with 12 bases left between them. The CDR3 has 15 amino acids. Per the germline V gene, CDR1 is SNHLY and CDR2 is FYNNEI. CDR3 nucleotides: TGTGCCAGCAGGGAGTCCCCGGAGAACACCGGGGAGCTGTTTTTT. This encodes CASRESPENTGELFF.

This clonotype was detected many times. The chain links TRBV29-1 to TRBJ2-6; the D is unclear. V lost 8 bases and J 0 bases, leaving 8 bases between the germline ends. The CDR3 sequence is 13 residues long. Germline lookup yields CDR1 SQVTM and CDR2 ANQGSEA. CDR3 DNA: TGCAGCATGACACACTCTGGGGCCAACGTCCTGACTTTC. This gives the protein CSMTHSGANVLTF.